The text below deals with one TCR beta chain. The record originates from a study of blood T cells in healthy people across ages. The CDR3 spans 16 residues. Germline V gene data show CDR1 as MRHNA and CDR2 as SNTAGT. The V end lost 3 bases, the J end lost 0 bases, and 14 bases lay between the germline ends. For the second PCR, which ran for about 7 to 12 cycles, a sample-barcoded 5' primer and a J-beta primer mix were used. TCRdb recomputed calls from the 5' RACE reads with MiXCR, one row per CDR3 protein. The sample holds about 2 million distinct CDR3 sequences, 49% seen once. The J gene is TRBJ1-1, the V gene TRBV6-4, with D possibly TRBD1 on 5 matching bases. The sample taken for sequencing was blood. The sequence derives from a woman between 40 and 50 years old in good health. The CDR3 coding sequence is TGTGCCAGCAGTGAATATGGGGGGGGAATGAACACTGAAGCTTTCTTT. It is translated as CASSEYGGGMNTEAFF.